This T cell receptor beta chain was sequenced for a study of identical twins. The CDR3 consists of 13 residues. Germline V gene lookup returns CDR1 MDHEN and CDR2 SYDVKM. Between the trimmed V and J ends, which lost 7 bases and 4 bases, there was a span of 12 bases. This clonotype has only a few counts. TCRdb called the 5' RACE reads again in MiXCR, with one record for every CDR3 protein. This table holds 450,000 or so distinct CDR3 sequences, more than 13% found once. The data also belong to a second study, concerning yellow fever vaccine responses in identical twins.

The sample consisted of CD4+ T cells sorted from blood. The rearrangement joins TRBV28 to TRBJ2-3, with D perhaps TRBD1 (5 bases). The clonotype originates from a woman between 18 and 29 years old in good health. The CDR3 bases are TGTGCCAGCATCCAGGGTGGGCCAGATACGCAGTATTTT. As protein: CASIQGGPDTQYF.